This T cell receptor beta chain emerged from a study of Tregs in tolerant kidney transplant recipients. Germline V gene sequence: CDR1 GTSNPN, CDR2 SVGIG (reference sequence). V dropped 2 bases and J dropped 2; count of bases not matched to a gene: 9. The CDR3 has 16 amino acids. Concerning this clone: Antigen: not known.

Notes on the study in general: The most relevant donor-specific Treg TCRbeta repertoire apparently came from expansion with activated donor B cells. Findings come from small patient numbers and require larger validation. This study did not directly address biological reproducibility.

Unstimulated regulatory T cells (CD4+CD25+CD127-), CD4+CD25- non-regulatory cells, CD4 and CD8 cells were FACS-sorted from thawed PBMCs. TCRdb keeps only in-frame clones here, not all; method: immunoSEQ multiplex PCR. The sample consists of tens of thousands of clones, under 95% of them appearing once. The sequencing sample was made of Tregs from blood. This clonotype was sampled from a human donor in good health. The J gene is TRBJ2-7, the V gene TRBV30, with 10 bases fitting TRBD2. The CDR3 sequence: CAWSLSSGRTTYEQYF. Here the CDR3 DNA reads TGTGCCTGGAGTCTATCTAGCGGGAGAACGACCTACGAGCAGTACTTC.